A selection of T cell receptor beta chains follows, all from one sample in a study of cytomegalovirus exposure and HLA in healthy donors. The method was immunoSEQ multiplex PCR; TCRdb's version includes in-frame clones alone and lacks a portion of them. The repertoire includes over 150,000 clones, around four fifths of them detected once, and over 8.5% sits in the top ten. Sequenced input: PBMCs. Receptors were obtained from a man aged 45-65 years in good health and CMV-seropositive. Each CDR3 is given with its conserved first and last residue. A D gene is named only where the DNA matches it firmly. Size is omitted from some rows. Given values are once, few, many or a class for expanded clones.

D gene: TRBD1
V gene: TRBV2
J gene: TRBJ1-1
clone size: few
CDR3 protein: CASSGQGIAEAFF
CDR3 DNA: TGTGCCAGCAGTGGACAGGGGATCGCTGAAGCTTTCTTT

D gene: TRBD2
V gene: TRBV19
J gene: TRBJ2-5
clone size: NA
CDR3 protein: CASRVLAGPQETQYF
CDR3 DNA: TGTGCCAGTAGGGTCCTAGCGGGGCCTCAAGAGACCCAGTACTTC

D gene: NA
V gene: TRBV11-3
J gene: TRBJ2-5
clone size: once
CDR3 protein: CASSLDGQYQETQYF
CDR3 DNA: TGTGCCAGCAGCTTAGACGGACAGTACCAAGAGACCCAGTACTTC

D gene: TRBD2
V gene: TRBV19
J gene: TRBJ2-5
clone size: NA
CDR3 protein: CASRASGVPETQYF
CDR3 DNA: TGTGCCAGTAGGGCCAGCGGGGTACCAGAGACCCAGTACTTC

D gene: TRBD1
V gene: TRBV10-3
J gene: TRBJ2-6
clone size: NA
CDR3 protein: CAISGDRGLASGANVLTF
CDR3 DNA: TGTGCCATCAGTGGGGACAGGGGGCTTGCCTCTGGGGCCAACGTCCTGACTTTC

D gene: TRBD1
V gene: TRBV6-5
J gene: TRBJ2-7
clone size: NA
CDR3 protein: CASSSDRGPSGYEQYF
CDR3 DNA: TGTGCCAGCAGTTCTGACAGGGGGCCTTCGGGCTACGAGCAGTACTTC

D gene: NA
V gene: TRBV19
J gene: TRBJ2-2
clone size: NA
CDR3 protein: CASSRGNTGELFF
CDR3 DNA: TGTGCCAGTAGTCGGGGGAACACCGGGGAGCTGTTTTTT

D gene: NA
V gene: TRBV12-5
J gene: TRBJ1-1
clone size: NA
CDR3 protein: CASGLIITPGGANTEAFF
CDR3 DNA: TGTGCTAGTGGTTTGATTATAACCCCCGGGGGGGCCAACACTGAAGCTTTCTTT

D gene: TRBD2
V gene: TRBV28
J gene: TRBJ2-1
clone size: few
CDR3 protein: CASSLSSGRVNEQFF
CDR3 DNA: TGTGCCAGCAGTTTATCTAGCGGGAGGGTCAATGAGCAGTTCTTC

D gene: NA
V gene: TRBV30
J gene: TRBJ1-5
clone size: NA
CDR3 protein: CAWRGAEPTQPQHF
CDR3 DNA: TGTGCCTGGAGAGGGGCAGAGCCCACCCAGCCCCAGCATTTT

D gene: TRBD2
V gene: TRBV7-3
J gene: TRBJ2-7
clone size: NA
CDR3 protein: CASSSGTSALRQYF
CDR3 DNA: TGTGCCAGCAGCTCCGGGACTAGCGCCTTGCGGCAGTACTTC

D gene: NA
V gene: TRBV6-5
J gene: TRBJ1-5
clone size: few
CDR3 protein: CASRGQTNQPQHF
CDR3 DNA: TGTGCCAGCAGGGGGCAGACCAATCAGCCCCAGCATTTT

D gene: TRBD1
V gene: TRBV28
J gene: TRBJ2-7
clone size: NA
CDR3 protein: CASSPPGQHSYEQYF
CDR3 DNA: TGTGCCAGCAGCCCTCCGGGACAGCACTCCTACGAGCAGTACTTC

D gene: TRBD1
V gene: TRBV5-4
J gene: TRBJ1-3
clone size: NA
CDR3 protein: CASSHAGGERNTIYF
CDR3 DNA: TGTGCCAGCAGCCACGCAGGGGGCGAGCGAAACACCATATATTTT

D gene: TRBD2
V gene: TRBV9
J gene: TRBJ2-3
clone size: NA
CDR3 protein: CASSSGLAEITDTQYF
CDR3 DNA: TGTGCCAGCAGCTCGGGACTAGCGGAGATCACAGATACGCAGTATTTT

D gene: NA
V gene: TRBV6-5
J gene: TRBJ1-1
clone size: NA
CDR3 protein: CASSYPADSRAEAFF
CDR3 DNA: TGTGCCAGCAGTTACCCGGCAGACAGTCGGGCTGAAGCTTTCTTT

D gene: TRBD1
V gene: TRBV5-1
J gene: TRBJ1-3
clone size: NA
CDR3 protein: CASSGTQGAGNTIYF
CDR3 DNA: TGCGCCAGCAGCGGTACACAGGGGGCTGGAAACACCATATATTTT

D gene: NA
V gene: TRBV28
J gene: TRBJ2-1
clone size: NA
CDR3 protein: CASRPERRTSNEQFF
CDR3 DNA: TGTGCCAGCAGACCGGAGAGGAGGACTTCCAATGAGCAGTTCTTC

D gene: NA
V gene: TRBV29-1
J gene: TRBJ2-2
clone size: NA
CDR3 protein: CSVRLNTGELFF
CDR3 DNA: TGCAGCGTGCGATTAAACACCGGGGAGCTGTTTTTT

D gene: TRBD1
V gene: TRBV27
J gene: TRBJ1-6
clone size: NA
CDR3 protein: CASSFPTGWDSPLHF
CDR3 DNA: TGTGCCAGCAGTTTTCCGACAGGGTGGGACTCACCCCTCCACTTT

D gene: NA
V gene: TRBV4-3
J gene: TRBJ2-7
clone size: NA
CDR3 protein: CASSQDRDMGSYEQYF
CDR3 DNA: TGCGCCAGCAGCCAAGATCGGGACATGGGGAGCTACGAGCAGTACTTC

D gene: NA
V gene: TRBV10-3
J gene: TRBJ2-3
clone size: NA
CDR3 protein: CAISAGQGGDTQYF
CDR3 DNA: TGTGCCATCAGTGCCGGCCAAGGGGGAGATACGCAGTATTTT

D gene: NA
V gene: TRBV13
J gene: TRBJ2-2
clone size: NA
CDR3 protein: CASSLPAWRGPNTGELFF
CDR3 DNA: TGTGCCAGCAGCCTTCCGGCTTGGAGGGGGCCGAACACCGGGGAGCTGTTTTTT

D gene: TRBD1
V gene: TRBV30
J gene: TRBJ1-2
clone size: NA
CDR3 protein: CAWTPRGRGRGYTF
CDR3 DNA: TGTGCCTGGACCCCTCGGGGTAGGGGGCGAGGCTACACCTTC

D gene: NA
V gene: TRBV9
J gene: TRBJ1-4
clone size: once
CDR3 protein: CASSVGVSGREKLFF
CDR3 DNA: TGTGCCAGCAGCGTAGGTGTCTCAGGGAGGGAAAAACTGTTTTTT

D gene: TRBD2
V gene: TRBV18
J gene: TRBJ2-7
clone size: NA
CDR3 protein: CASSQRTSGNGDEQYF
CDR3 DNA: TGTGCCAGCTCTCAGAGGACTAGCGGGAACGGGGACGAGCAGTACTTC

D gene: NA
V gene: TRBV5-5
J gene: TRBJ2-7
clone size: NA
CDR3 protein: CASSLIVGSPSYF
CDR3 DNA: TGTGCCAGCAGCTTGATAGTCGGGTCCCCAAGTTACTTC

D gene: TRBD1
V gene: TRBV9
J gene: TRBJ1-1
clone size: NA
CDR3 protein: CASSVTGAPLTEAFF
CDR3 DNA: TGTGCCAGCAGCGTAACAGGGGCCCCCTTGACTGAAGCTTTCTTT

D gene: NA
V gene: TRBV9
J gene: TRBJ1-3
clone size: NA
CDR3 protein: CARNNRSGNTIYF
CDR3 DNA: TGTGCCAGGAATAACAGGTCTGGAAACACCATATATTTT

D gene: TRBD2
V gene: TRBV11-2
J gene: TRBJ2-5
clone size: NA
CDR3 protein: CASSLGPSGYWQETQYF
CDR3 DNA: TGTGCCAGCAGCTTAGGGCCTAGCGGTTACTGGCAAGAGACCCAGTACTTC

D gene: NA
V gene: TRBV6-6
J gene: TRBJ1-6
clone size: NA
CDR3 protein: CASSHPGAGDNSPLHF
CDR3 DNA: TGTGCCAGCAGCCACCCAGGGGCAGGGGATAATTCACCCCTCCACTTT

D gene: NA
V gene: TRBV29-1
J gene: TRBJ2-3
clone size: NA
CDR3 protein: CSVRSTDTQYF
CDR3 DNA: TGCAGCGTGAGGAGTACAGATACGCAGTATTTT

D gene: NA
V gene: TRBV7-9
J gene: TRBJ1-2
clone size: NA
CDR3 protein: CASNHARGYGYTF
CDR3 DNA: TGTGCCAGCAACCACGCACGGGGTTATGGCTACACCTTC

D gene: TRBD1
V gene: TRBV5-1
J gene: TRBJ1-4
clone size: NA
CDR3 protein: CASSIRTGAAATNEKLFF
CDR3 DNA: TGCGCCAGCAGCATTAGGACAGGGGCGGCGGCAACTAATGAAAAACTGTTTTTT

D gene: NA
V gene: TRBV18
J gene: TRBJ1-1
clone size: NA
CDR3 protein: CASSPTEAAAFF
CDR3 DNA: TGTGCCAGCTCACCGACTGAGGCTGCAGCTTTCTTT

D gene: NA
V gene: TRBV2
J gene: TRBJ1-4
clone size: NA
CDR3 protein: CASTRDSGVNEKLFF
CDR3 DNA: TGTGCCAGCACCCGAGATTCGGGAGTAAATGAAAAACTGTTTTTT

D gene: TRBD1
V gene: TRBV29-1
J gene: TRBJ2-1
clone size: NA
CDR3 protein: CSVPTGGWDEQFF
CDR3 DNA: TGCAGCGTACCGACAGGGGGTTGGGATGAGCAGTTCTTC

D gene: NA
V gene: TRBV19
J gene: TRBJ1-1
clone size: NA
CDR3 protein: CASSEGAGGTEAFF
CDR3 DNA: TGTGCCAGTAGTGAGGGCGCTGGAGGGACTGAAGCTTTCTTT

D gene: TRBD2
V gene: TRBV5-4
J gene: TRBJ2-1
clone size: NA
CDR3 protein: CASSQGLAANNEQFF
CDR3 DNA: TGTGCCAGCAGCCAGGGACTAGCAGCTAACAATGAGCAGTTCTTC

D gene: NA
V gene: TRBV7-8
J gene: TRBJ1-2
clone size: few
CDR3 protein: CASSGQGYGYTF
CDR3 DNA: TGTGCCAGCAGCGGGCAGGGTTATGGCTACACCTTC

D gene: NA
V gene: TRBV29-1
J gene: TRBJ1-1
clone size: NA
CDR3 protein: CSGRVNTEAFF
CDR3 DNA: TGCAGCGGGCGGGTGAACACTGAAGCTTTCTTT

D gene: NA
V gene: TRBV18
J gene: TRBJ2-5
clone size: NA
CDR3 protein: CASSLNQGQETQYF
CDR3 DNA: TGTGCCAGCTCACTGAACCAGGGCCAAGAGACCCAGTACTTC

D gene: TRBD1
V gene: TRBV7-2
J gene: TRBJ1-3
clone size: NA
CDR3 protein: CASSLGRGTGGNTIYF
CDR3 DNA: TGTGCCAGCAGCTTAGGACGGGGGACAGGTGGAAACACCATATATTTT

D gene: TRBD1
V gene: TRBV2
J gene: TRBJ1-1
clone size: once
CDR3 protein: CASNLGTVDTEAFF
CDR3 DNA: TGTGCCAGCAACCTCGGGACAGTCGACACTGAAGCTTTCTTT

D gene: NA
V gene: TRBV4-2
J gene: TRBJ2-3
clone size: once
CDR3 protein: CASSPIDTSLVDTQYF
CDR3 DNA: TGTGCCAGCAGCCCAATTGATACTAGTCTGGTAGATACGCAGTATTTT

D gene: TRBD1
V gene: TRBV9
J gene: TRBJ1-5
clone size: NA
CDR3 protein: CASSVGQGRDQPQHF
CDR3 DNA: TGTGCCAGCAGCGTGGGACAGGGGAGGGATCAGCCCCAGCATTTT

D gene: NA
V gene: TRBV5-1
J gene: TRBJ2-3
clone size: NA
CDR3 protein: CASSLELVVGGDTQYF
CDR3 DNA: TGCGCCAGCAGCTTGGAGTTAGTCGTGGGGGGAGATACGCAGTATTTT

D gene: NA
V gene: TRBV7-9
J gene: TRBJ1-1
clone size: few
CDR3 protein: CASTLGGGWTEAFF
CDR3 DNA: TGTGCCAGCACCCTAGGCGGCGGTTGGACTGAAGCTTTCTTT

D gene: NA
V gene: TRBV15
J gene: TRBJ1-6
clone size: once
CDR3 protein: CATSRGGRTSNSPLHF
CDR3 DNA: TGTGCCACCAGCAGAGGCGGCCGGACAAGTAATTCACCCCTCCACTTT

D gene: NA
V gene: TRBV4-2
J gene: TRBJ2-7
clone size: few
CDR3 protein: CASSQETNLRVSEQYF
CDR3 DNA: TGTGCCAGCAGCCAAGAAACGAACCTGAGGGTCTCCGAGCAGTACTTC

D gene: NA
V gene: TRBV4-1
J gene: TRBJ2-1
clone size: NA
CDR3 protein: CASSQAYNEQFF
CDR3 DNA: TGCGCCAGCAGCCAGGCTTACAATGAGCAGTTCTTC

D gene: NA
V gene: TRBV6-5
J gene: TRBJ1-1
clone size: few
CDR3 protein: CASSYQGTTEAFF
CDR3 DNA: TGTGCCAGCAGTTACCAGGGGACCACTGAAGCTTTCTTT

D gene: TRBD2
V gene: TRBV5-1
J gene: TRBJ2-1
clone size: NA
CDR3 protein: CASSLGLAGAANLYNEQFF
CDR3 DNA: TGCGCCAGCAGCTTAGGACTAGCGGGGGCCGCAAACCTTTACAATGAGCAGTTCTTC

D gene: NA
V gene: TRBV28
J gene: TRBJ1-1
clone size: NA
CDR3 protein: CASSFILRGPTEAFF
CDR3 DNA: TGTGCCAGCAGTTTTATCCTACGTGGGCCCACTGAAGCTTTCTTT

D gene: TRBD2
V gene: TRBV7-3
J gene: TRBJ2-3
clone size: once
CDR3 protein: CASSLGGGLDLPTDTQYF
CDR3 DNA: TGTGCCAGCAGCTTGGGCGGGGGGCTTGATCTTCCCACAGATACGCAGTATTTT

D gene: TRBD2
V gene: TRBV7-3
J gene: TRBJ2-1
clone size: NA
CDR3 protein: CASSPTGGEQFF
CDR3 DNA: TGTGCCAGCAGCCCGACGGGGGGTGAGCAGTTCTTC

D gene: NA
V gene: TRBV19
J gene: TRBJ2-2
clone size: NA
CDR3 protein: CASSLQANTGELFF
CDR3 DNA: TGTGCCAGTAGTTTACAGGCGAACACCGGGGAGCTGTTTTTT